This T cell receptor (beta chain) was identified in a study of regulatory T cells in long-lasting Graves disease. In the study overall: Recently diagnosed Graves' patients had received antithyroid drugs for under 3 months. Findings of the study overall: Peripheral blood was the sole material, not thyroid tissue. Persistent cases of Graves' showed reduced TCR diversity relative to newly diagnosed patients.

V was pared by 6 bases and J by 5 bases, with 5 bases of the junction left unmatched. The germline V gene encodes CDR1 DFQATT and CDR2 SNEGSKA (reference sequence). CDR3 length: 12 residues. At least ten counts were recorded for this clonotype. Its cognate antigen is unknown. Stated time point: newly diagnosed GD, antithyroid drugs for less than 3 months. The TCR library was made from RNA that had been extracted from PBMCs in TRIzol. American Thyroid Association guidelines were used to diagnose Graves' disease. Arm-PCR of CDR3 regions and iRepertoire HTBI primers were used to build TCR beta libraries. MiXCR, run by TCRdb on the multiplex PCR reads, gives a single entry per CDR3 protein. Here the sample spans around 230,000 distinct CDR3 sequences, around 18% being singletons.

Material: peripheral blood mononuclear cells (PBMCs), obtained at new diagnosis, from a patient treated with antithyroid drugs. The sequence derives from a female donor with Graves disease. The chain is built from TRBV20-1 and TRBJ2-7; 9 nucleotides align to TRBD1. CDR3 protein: CSAGTGSHEQYF. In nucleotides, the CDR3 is TGCAGTGCGGGGACAGGGTCTCACGAGCAGTACTTC.